This T cell receptor (beta chain) was sequenced during a study of metastatic and nonmetastatic thyroid tumors. Study summary: The authors compared repertoires across blood and tumor or nodule tissue from malignant and benign thyroid patients. Study-wide results and limits: Versus benign nodules, malignant thyroid tumors reportedly had significantly higher TCR beta diversity, in blood and tumor.

There are a few counts of this clone. Antigen: not known. Methods used by the authors: Clinicopathological groups supplied CDR3 differences that were used to build a distant-metastasis classifier for papillary thyroid cancer. TCRdb re-called clones via MiXCR from the PCR reads. The V and J calls come from TCRdb's annotation, not from the publication. The repertoire holds more than 20,000 clones, roughly 36% seen once, with 20% to 25% in the top ten. Before thyroid surgery, none of the patients had received any treatment. Deletions cut 5 bases from V and 4 bases from J, with 6 bases between. CDR1 is SNHLY, CDR2 FYNNEI, per germline. The CDR3 is 12 residues long.

Material for sequencing was blood. The chain employs TRBV2 and TRBJ2-1; D not certain. The receptor was isolated from a male donor with papillary thyroid cancer or a benign thyroid nodule (not recorded which). Some clones in this sample may be carry-over from other donors' samples. CDR3 nucleotide sequence: TGTGCCAGCAGTCTTGGGTACAATGAGCAGTTCTTC. Translation gives CASSLGYNEQFF.